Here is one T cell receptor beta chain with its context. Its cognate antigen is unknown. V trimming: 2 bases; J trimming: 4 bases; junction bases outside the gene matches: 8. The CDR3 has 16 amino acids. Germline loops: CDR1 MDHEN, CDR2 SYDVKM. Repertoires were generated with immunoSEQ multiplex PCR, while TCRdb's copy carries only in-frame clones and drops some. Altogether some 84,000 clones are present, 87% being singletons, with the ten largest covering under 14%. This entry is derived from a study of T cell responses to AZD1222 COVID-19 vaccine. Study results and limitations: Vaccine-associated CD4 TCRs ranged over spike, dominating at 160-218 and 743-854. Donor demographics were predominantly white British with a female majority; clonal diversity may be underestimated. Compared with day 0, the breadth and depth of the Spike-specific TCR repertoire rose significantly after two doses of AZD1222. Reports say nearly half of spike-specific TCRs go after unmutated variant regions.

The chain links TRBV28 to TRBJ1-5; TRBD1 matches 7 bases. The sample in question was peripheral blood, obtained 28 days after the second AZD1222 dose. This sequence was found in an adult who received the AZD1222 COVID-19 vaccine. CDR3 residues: CASSLDFGTANQPQHF. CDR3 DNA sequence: TGTGCCAGCAGTTTAGACTTTGGGACAGCTAATCAGCCCCAGCATTTT.